This T cell receptor (beta chain) is drawn from a study of T cells in localized non-small cell lung cancer. General observations from the study: Appearances in adjacent lung were noted for a median 57 of the top 100 tumor clones. Clonality of T cells reached its maximum in uninvolved adjacent lung, surpassing tumor. Investigators sequenced only a single tumor region, leaving heterogeneity possible. An association was observed between higher blood T cell density and longer overall survival.

Sequencing was performed with immunoSEQ multiplex PCR; in TCRdb, only in-frame clones are kept and a portion is missing. The repertoire holds about 11,000 clones, with less than 35% as singletons. This clone was recorded a few times. The antigen remains undetermined. The CDR3 covers 15 residues. The germline V gene has CDR1 LNHDA and CDR2 SQIVND (reference sequence). The germline V and J ends were trimmed by 1 base and 3 bases, with 10 bases remaining between them. This specimen was lung tumor tissue, taken before any cancer treatment. The clonotype originates from a man aged 40 to 75 with stage I lung adenocarcinoma. The rearrangement links TRBV19 to TRBJ1-5; possibly TRBD1 for D (5 bases). The CDR3 sequence is CASSIGWDDNQPQHF. CDR3 DNA sequence: TGTGCCAGTAGTATAGGATGGGACGACAATCAGCCCCAGCATTTT. The entire variable domain, with the rest obtained from reference TRBV19 and TRBJ1-5, is as follows: DGGITQSPKYLFRKEGQNVTLSCEQNLNHDAMYWYRQDPGQGLRLIYYSQIVNDFQKGDIAEGYSVSREKKESFPLTVTSAQKNPTAFYLCASSIGWDDNQPQHFGDGTRLSIL.